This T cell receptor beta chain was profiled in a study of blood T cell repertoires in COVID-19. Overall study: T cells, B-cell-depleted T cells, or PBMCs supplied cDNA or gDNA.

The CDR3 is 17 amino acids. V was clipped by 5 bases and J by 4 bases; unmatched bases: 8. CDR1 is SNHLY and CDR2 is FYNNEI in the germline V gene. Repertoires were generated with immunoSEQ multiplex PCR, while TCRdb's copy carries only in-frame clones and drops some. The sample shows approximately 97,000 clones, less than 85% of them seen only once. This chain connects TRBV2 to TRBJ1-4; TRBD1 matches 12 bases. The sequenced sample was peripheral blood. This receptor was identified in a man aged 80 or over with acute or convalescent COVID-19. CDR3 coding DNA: TGTGCCAGCAGTTCCGGGACAGGGGGCGCGGATAATGAAAAACTGTTTTTT. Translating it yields CASSSGTGGADNEKLFF.